These T cell receptor beta chains were read from a single sample in a study of T cell repertoires in cytomegalovirus infection. One entry per CDR3 protein, called by TCRdb with MiXCR from the reads. The sample lists approximately 150,000 distinct CDR3 sequences; about 20% were seen once. The antigens for these receptors are not known. This sample comprised CD8+ T cells from cultured PBMCs, obtained from culture after CMV antigen stimulation. Every receptor here comes from a human donor in good health (CMV status not recorded). Some clones in this sample may be carry-over from other donors' samples. Each CDR3 is given with its conserved first and last residue. D genes are given only for firm matches. Size tells how often a clone was seen (once, few, many) or the class of an expanded clone, and some rows leave it out.

CASSQRTSGYNEQFF	TGTGCCAGCAGCCAACGGACTAGCGGTTACAATGAGCAGTTCTTC	TRBV7-2	TRBJ2-1	TRBD2	-
CASSVVDRGMNTEAFF	TGTGCCAGCAGCGTAGTTGATAGGGGCATGAACACTGAAGCTTTCTTT	TRBV9	TRBJ1-1	-	-
CASSLYRDSNQPQHF	TGTGCCAGCAGCTTATACAGGGATAGCAATCAGCCCCAGCATTTT	TRBV7-6	TRBJ1-5	-	-
CASSPRGAPLGGYTF	TGTGCCAGCAGCCCAAGAGGGGCCCCCTTGGGAGGCTACACCTTC	TRBV11-2	TRBJ1-2	-	-
CASSYTNSGTGELFF	TGTGCCAGCAGTTACACAAACAGTGGTACCGGGGAGCTGTTTTTT	TRBV6-5	TRBJ2-2	-	-
CASSSQENRGGKNEQYF	TGTGCCAGCAGCTCACAAGAAAACAGGGGGGGGAAAAACGAGCAGTACTTC	TRBV7-6	TRBJ2-7	-	-
CARRPQGDPSKLFF	TGTGCCCGCAGGCCACAGGGGGATCCAAGTAAACTGTTTTTT	TRBV6-2/TRBV6-3	TRBJ1-4	TRBD1	-
CASSHDMASYNEQFF	TGTGCCAGCAGTCACGACATGGCTTCCTACAATGAGCAGTTCTTC	TRBV7-9	TRBJ2-1	-	-
CASSLGGTPGELFF	TGTGCCAGCAGCTTAGGAGGGACCCCTGGGGAGCTGTTTTTT	TRBV11-3	TRBJ2-2	-	few
CASSAGQGFSYNEQFF	TGTGCCAGCAGCGCAGGACAGGGGTTCTCCTACAATGAGCAGTTCTTC	TRBV7-2	TRBJ2-1	TRBD1	-
CASSLEWQGSQPQHF	TGTGCCAGCAGCTTAGAATGGCAGGGAAGTCAGCCCCAGCATTTT	TRBV7-2	TRBJ1-5	-	-
CASTQGTIGNTIYF	TGTGCCAGCACCCAAGGGACAATCGGAAACACCATATATTTT	TRBV11-2	TRBJ1-3	-	-
CASSQAGQEGNQPQHF	TGCGCCAGCAGCCAAGCGGGCCAGGAGGGCAATCAGCCCCAGCATTTT	TRBV4-1	TRBJ1-5	-	few
CASSSRAGVNEQYF	TGTGCCAGCAGCTCTCGAGCGGGGGTCAACGAGCAGTACTTC	TRBV7-6	TRBJ2-7	TRBD2	-
CATSRERVIFGETQYF	TGTGCCACCAGCAGAGAAAGGGTGATTTTTGGAGAGACCCAGTACTTC	TRBV15	TRBJ2-5	-	few
CASIGSRDGNEQFF	TGCGCCAGCATCGGGTCAAGGGATGGCAATGAGCAGTTCTTC	TRBV5-1	TRBJ2-1	-	-
CASSSRQLYTDTQYF	TGCGCCAGCAGCTCCCGGCAGCTATACACAGATACGCAGTATTTT	TRBV5-1	TRBJ2-3	-	-